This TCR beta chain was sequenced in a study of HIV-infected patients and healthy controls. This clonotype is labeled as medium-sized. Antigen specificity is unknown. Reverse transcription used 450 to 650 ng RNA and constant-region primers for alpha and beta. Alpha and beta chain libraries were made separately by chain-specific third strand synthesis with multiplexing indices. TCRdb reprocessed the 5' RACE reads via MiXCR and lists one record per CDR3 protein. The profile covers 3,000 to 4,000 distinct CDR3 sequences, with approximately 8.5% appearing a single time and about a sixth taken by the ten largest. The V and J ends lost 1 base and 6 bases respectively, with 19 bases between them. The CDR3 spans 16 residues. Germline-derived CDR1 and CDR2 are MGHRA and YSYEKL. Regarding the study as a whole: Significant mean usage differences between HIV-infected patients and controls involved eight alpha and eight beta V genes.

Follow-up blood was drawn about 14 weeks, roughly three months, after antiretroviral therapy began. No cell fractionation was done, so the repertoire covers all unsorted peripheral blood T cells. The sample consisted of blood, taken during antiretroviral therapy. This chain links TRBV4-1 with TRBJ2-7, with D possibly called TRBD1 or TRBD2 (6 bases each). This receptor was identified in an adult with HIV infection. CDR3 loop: CASSQGVRRDMREQYF. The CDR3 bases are TGCGCCAGCAGCCAAGGGGTCCGGCGGGACATGCGCGAGCAGTACTTC.